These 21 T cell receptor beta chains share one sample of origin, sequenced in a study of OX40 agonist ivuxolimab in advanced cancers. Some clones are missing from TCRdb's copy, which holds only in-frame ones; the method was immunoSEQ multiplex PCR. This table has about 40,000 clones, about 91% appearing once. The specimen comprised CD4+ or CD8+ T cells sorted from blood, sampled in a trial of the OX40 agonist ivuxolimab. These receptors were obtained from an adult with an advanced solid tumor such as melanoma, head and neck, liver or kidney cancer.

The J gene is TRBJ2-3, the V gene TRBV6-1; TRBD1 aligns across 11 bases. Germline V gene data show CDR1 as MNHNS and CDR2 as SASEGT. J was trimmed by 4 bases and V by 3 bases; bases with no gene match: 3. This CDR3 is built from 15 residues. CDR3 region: CASSDGTGGADTQYF. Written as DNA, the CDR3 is TGTGCCAGCAGTGACGGGACAGGGGGGGCAGATACGCAGTATTTT.

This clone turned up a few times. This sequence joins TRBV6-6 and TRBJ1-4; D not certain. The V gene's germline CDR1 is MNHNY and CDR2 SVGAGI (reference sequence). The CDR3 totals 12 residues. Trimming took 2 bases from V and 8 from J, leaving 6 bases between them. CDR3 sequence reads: CASSYTSEKLFF. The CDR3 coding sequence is TGTGCCAGCAGTTACACCTCGGAAAAACTGTTTTTT.

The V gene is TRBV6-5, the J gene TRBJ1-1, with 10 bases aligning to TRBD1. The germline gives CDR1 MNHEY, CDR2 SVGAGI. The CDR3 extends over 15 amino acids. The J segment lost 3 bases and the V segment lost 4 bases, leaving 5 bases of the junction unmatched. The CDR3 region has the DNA TGTGCCAGCAGTTCCGGGACAGGGGCTTACACTGAAGCTTTCTTT. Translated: CASSSGTGAYTEAFF.

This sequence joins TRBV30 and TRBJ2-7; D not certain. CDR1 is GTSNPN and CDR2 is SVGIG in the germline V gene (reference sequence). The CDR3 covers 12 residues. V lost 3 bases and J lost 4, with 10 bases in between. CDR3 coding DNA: TGTGCCTGGAGCTCCCCGGTATACGAGCAGTACTTC. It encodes CAWSSPVYEQYF.

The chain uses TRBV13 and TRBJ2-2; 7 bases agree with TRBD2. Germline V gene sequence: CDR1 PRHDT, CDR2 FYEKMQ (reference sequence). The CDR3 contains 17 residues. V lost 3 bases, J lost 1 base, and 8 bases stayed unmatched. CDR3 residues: CASSLYGASGNTGELFF. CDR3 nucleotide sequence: TGTGCCAGCAGCTTGTATGGGGCTAGCGGGAACACCGGGGAGCTGTTTTTT. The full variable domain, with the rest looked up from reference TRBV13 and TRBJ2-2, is AAGVIQSPRHLIKEKRETATLKCYPIPRHDTVYWYQQGPGQDPQFLISFYEKMQSDKGSIPDRFSAQQFSDYHSELNMSSLELGDSALYFCASSLYGASGNTGELFFGEGSRLTVL.

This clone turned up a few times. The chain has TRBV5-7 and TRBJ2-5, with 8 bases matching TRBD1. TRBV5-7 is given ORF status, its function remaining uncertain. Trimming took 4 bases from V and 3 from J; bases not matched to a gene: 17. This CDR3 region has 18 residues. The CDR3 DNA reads TGTGCCAGCAGCCCAAGCTGTAGGACAGGGTCGAAAAAAGAGACCCAGTACTTC. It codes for CASSPSCRTGSKKETQYF.

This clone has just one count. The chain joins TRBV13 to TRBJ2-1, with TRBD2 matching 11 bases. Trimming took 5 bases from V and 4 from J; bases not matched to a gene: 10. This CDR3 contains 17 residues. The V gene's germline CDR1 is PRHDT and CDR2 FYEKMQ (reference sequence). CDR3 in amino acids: CASSTRLAGHPYNEQFF. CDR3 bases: TGTGCCAGCAGCACGCGACTAGCGGGACACCCTTACAATGAGCAGTTCTTC.

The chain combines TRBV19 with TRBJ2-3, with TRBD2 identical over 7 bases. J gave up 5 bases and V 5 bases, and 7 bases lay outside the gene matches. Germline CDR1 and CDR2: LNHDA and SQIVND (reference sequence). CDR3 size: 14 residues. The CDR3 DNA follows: TGTGCCAGTAGTTATAGCGGGTTTATAGATACGCAGTATTTT. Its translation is CASSYSGFIDTQYF. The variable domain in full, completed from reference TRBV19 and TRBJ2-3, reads DGGITQSPKYLFRKEGQNVTLSCEQNLNHDAMYWYRQDPGQGLRLIYYSQIVNDFQKGDIAEGYSVSREKKESFPLTVTSAQKNPTAFYLCASSYSGFIDTQYFGPGTRLTVL.

In DNA form, the CDR3 reads TGTGCCAGCTCACCGGAGATTGACAGGGCTGGAAACACCATATATTTT. It specifies CASSPEIDRAGNTIYF. This chain links TRBV18 with TRBJ1-3; the match to TRBD1 covers 7 bases. CDR3 length equals 16 residues. Germline V CDR1 and CDR2: KGHSH, LQKENI. V gave up 3 bases and J gave up 2 bases; unmatched junction bases: 7.

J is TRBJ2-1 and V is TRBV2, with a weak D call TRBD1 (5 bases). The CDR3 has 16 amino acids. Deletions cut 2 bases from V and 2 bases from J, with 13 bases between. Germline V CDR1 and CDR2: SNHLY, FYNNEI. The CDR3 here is CASSEMGRGTYNEQFF. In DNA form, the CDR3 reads TGTGCCAGCAGTGAAATGGGTAGGGGCACCTACAATGAGCAGTTCTTC.

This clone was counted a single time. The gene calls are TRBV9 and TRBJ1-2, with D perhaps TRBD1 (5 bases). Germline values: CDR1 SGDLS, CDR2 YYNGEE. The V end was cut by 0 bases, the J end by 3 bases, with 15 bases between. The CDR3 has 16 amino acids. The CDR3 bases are TGTGCCAGCAGCGTAGCCGAGACAGAGGGTTACTATGGCTACACCTTC. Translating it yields CASSVAETEGYYGYTF. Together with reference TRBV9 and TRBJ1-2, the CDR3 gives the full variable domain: DSGVTQTPKHLITATGQRVTLRCSPRSGDLSVYWYQQSLDQGLQFLIQYYNGEERAKGNILERFSAQQFPDLHSELNLSSLELGDSALYFCASSVAETEGYYGYTFGSGTRLTVV.

The CDR3 DNA follows: TGTGCCAGCTCAACCGAGGAGGGGAGCGCAGATACGCAGTATTTT. Translating it yields CASSTEEGSADTQYF. The V gene is TRBV18, the J gene TRBJ2-3; tentative D call: TRBD2 (6 bases). The CDR3 runs 15 residues. Trimming left V 5 bases short and J 4 bases short, with 16 bases between. CDR1 and CDR2 (germline): KGHSH, LQKENI.

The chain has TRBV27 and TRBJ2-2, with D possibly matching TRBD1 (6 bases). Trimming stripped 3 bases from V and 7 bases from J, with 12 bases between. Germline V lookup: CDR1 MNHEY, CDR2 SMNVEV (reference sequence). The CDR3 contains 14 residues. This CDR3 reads CASSFRGDGGELFF. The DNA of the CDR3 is TGTGCCAGCAGTTTCAGGGGAGATGGCGGGGAGCTGTTTTTT.

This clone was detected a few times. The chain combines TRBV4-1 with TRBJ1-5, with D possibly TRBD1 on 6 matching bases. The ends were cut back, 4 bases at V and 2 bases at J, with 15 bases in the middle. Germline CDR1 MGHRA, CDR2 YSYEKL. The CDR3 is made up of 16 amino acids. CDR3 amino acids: CASSPDPGHRNQPQHF. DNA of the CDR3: TGCGCCAGCAGCCCGGACCCGGGACACCGCAATCAGCCCCAGCATTTT.

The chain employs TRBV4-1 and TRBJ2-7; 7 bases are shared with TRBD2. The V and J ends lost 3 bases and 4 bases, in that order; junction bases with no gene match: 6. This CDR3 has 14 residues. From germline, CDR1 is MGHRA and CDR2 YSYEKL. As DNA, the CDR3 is TGCGCCAGCAGCCATGGCGGGAGTTTATACGAGCAGTACTTC. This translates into CASSHGGSLYEQYF.

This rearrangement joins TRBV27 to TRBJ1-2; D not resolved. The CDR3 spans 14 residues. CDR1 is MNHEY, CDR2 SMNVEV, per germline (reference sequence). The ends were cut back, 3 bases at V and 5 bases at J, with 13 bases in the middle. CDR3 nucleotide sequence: TGTGCCAGCAGTTTGGGCCCCAGTGGGTATGGCTACACCTTC. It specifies CASSLGPSGYGYTF.

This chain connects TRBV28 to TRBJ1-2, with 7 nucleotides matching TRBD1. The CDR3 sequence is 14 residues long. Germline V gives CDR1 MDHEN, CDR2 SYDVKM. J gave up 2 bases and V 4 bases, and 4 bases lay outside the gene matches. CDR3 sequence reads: CASSSGTVNYGYTF. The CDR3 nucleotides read TGTGCCAGCAGTTCGGGGACAGTGAACTATGGCTACACCTTC.

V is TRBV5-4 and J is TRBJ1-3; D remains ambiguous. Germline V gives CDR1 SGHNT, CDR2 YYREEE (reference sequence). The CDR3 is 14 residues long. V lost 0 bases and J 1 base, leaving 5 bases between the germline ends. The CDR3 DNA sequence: TGTGCCAGCAGCTTGGGGGGATCTGGAAACACCATATATTTT. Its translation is CASSLGGSGNTIYF.

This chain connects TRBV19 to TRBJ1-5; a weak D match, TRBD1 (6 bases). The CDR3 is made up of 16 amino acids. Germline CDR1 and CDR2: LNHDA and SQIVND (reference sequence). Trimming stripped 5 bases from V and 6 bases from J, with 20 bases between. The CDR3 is CASSVTQGWGSQPQHF. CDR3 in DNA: TGTGCCAGTAGTGTAACACAGGGATGGGGATCTCAGCCCCAGCATTTT.

Here the CDR3 reads CASSIRTVANEKLFF. CDR3 DNA sequence: TGTGCCAGCAGCATCCGGACAGTGGCTAATGAAAAACTGTTTTTT. The chain combines TRBV28 with TRBJ1-4; a weak D match, TRBD1 (6 bases). Germline-derived CDR1 and CDR2 are MDHEN and SYDVKM. CDR3 length: 15 residues. The V end was cut by 6 bases, the J end by 3 bases, with 14 bases between.

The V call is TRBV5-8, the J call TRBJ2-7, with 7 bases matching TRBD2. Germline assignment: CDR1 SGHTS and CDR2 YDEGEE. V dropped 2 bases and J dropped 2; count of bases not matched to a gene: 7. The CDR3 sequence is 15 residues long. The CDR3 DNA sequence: TGTGCCAGCAGCTTTTTTGCGGGGGAAACCTACGAGCAGTACTTC. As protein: CASSFFAGETYEQYF.